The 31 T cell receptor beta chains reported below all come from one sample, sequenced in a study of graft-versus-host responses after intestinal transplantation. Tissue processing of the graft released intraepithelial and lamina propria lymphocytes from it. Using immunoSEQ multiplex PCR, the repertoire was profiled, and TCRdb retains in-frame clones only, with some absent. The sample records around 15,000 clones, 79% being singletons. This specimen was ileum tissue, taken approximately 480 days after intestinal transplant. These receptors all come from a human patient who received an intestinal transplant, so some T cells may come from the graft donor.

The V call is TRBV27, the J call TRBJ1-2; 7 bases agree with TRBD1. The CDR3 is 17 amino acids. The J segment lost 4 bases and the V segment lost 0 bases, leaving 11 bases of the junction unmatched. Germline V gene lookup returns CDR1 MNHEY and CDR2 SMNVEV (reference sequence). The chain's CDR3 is CASSLSMGRGLGYGYTF. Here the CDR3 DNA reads TGTGCCAGCAGTTTATCGATGGGGAGGGGGCTAGGCTATGGCTACACCTTC.

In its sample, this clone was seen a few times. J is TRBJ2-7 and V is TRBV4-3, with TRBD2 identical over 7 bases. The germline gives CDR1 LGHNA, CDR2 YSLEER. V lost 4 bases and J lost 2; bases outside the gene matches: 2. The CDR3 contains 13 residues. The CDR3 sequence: CASSPGTTYEQYF. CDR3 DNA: TGCGCCAGCAGCCCCGGGACTACCTACGAGCAGTACTTC.

In DNA, the CDR3 is TGCGCCAGCAGCTTTGAAGCGGTCACAGATACGCAGTATTTT. It specifies CASSFEAVTDTQYF. J is TRBJ2-3 and V is TRBV5-1; a possible D gene is TRBD2 (5 bases). The V gene's germline CDR1 is SGHRS and CDR2 YFSETQ. Trimming shortened V by 2 bases and J by 2 bases, and 9 bases separated the two germline ends. CDR3 size: 14 residues.

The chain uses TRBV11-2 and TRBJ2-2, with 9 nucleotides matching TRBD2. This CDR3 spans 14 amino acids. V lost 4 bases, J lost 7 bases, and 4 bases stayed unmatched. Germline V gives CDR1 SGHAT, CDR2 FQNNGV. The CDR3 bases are TGTGCCAGCAGCTCGGGACTAGCTGGCGGGGAGCTGTTTTTT. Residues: CASSSGLAGGELFF.

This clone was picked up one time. The CDR3 loop reads CASSDGATYEQYF. The CDR3 region has the DNA TGTGCCAGCAGTGATGGGGCAACCTACGAGCAGTACTTC. This chain links TRBV6-1 with TRBJ2-7, with a weak D call TRBD1 (5 bases). Germline CDR1 and CDR2: MNHNS and SASEGT. The CDR3 has 13 residues. Between the trimmed V and J ends, which lost 3 bases and 2 bases, there was a span of 8 bases.

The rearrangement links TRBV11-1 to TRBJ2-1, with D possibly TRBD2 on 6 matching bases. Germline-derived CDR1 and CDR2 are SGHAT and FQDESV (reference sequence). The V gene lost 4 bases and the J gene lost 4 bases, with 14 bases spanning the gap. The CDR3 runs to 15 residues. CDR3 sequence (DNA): TGTGCCAGCAGCTGGGCGGGACCCTCATACAATGAGCAGTTCTTC. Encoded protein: CASSWAGPSYNEQFF.

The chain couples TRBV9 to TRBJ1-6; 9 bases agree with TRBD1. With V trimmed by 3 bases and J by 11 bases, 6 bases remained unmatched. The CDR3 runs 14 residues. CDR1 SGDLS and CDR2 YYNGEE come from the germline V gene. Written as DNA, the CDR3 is TGTGCCAGCAGCGGCCGGGACAGGGCACCACCCCTCCACTTT. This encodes CASSGRDRAPPLHF.

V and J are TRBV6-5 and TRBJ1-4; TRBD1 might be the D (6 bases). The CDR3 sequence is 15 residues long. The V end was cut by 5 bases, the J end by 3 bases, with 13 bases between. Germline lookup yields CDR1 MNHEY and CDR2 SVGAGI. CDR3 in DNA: TGTGCCAGCAGTCCCCAGGGGTCGGCTAATGAAAAACTGTTTTTT. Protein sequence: CASSPQGSANEKLFF.

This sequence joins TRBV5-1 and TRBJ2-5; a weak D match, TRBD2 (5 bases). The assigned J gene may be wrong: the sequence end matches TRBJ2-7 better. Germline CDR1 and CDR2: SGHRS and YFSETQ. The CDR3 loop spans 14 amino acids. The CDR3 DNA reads TGCGCCAGCAGCTTGGATTCCCCAAGCGGCGAGCAGTACTTC. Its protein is CASSLDSPSGEQYF.

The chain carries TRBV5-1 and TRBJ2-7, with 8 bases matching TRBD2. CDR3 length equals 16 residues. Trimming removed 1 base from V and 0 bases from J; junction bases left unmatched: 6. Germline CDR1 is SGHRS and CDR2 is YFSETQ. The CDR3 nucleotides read TGCGCCAGCAGCTTGATATCGGGGACTAGCTCCTACGAGCAGTACTTC. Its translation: CASSLISGTSSYEQYF.

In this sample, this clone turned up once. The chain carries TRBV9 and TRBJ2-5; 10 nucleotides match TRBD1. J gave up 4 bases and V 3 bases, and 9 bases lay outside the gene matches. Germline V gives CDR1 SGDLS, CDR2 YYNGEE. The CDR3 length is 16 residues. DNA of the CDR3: TGTGCCAGCAGCGCGACAGGGGGCATCCCCACAGAGACCCAGTACTTC. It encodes CASSATGGIPTETQYF.

CDR3 DNA sequence: TGTGCCAGCAGCCTTCAACCGGGACCCATGAACACTGAAGCTTTCTTT. This sequence encodes CASSLQPGPMNTEAFF. This rearrangement joins TRBV7-6 to TRBJ1-1; maybe TRBD1 (5 bases). The CDR3 runs 16 residues. The V and J ends lost 5 bases and 0 bases respectively, with 16 bases between them. Looked up from germline, CDR1 is SGHVS and CDR2 is FNYEAQ.

CDR3 nucleotide sequence: TGTGCCAGCAGTGTGGGGGCAGGGAACACTGAAGCTTTCTTT. As protein: CASSVGAGNTEAFF. This chain joins TRBV6-4 and TRBJ1-1; weak D call: TRBD1 (6 bases). V was clipped by 4 bases and J by 1 base, with 10 bases between them. Germline loops: CDR1 MRHNA, CDR2 SNTAGT. The length of the CDR3 is 14 residues.

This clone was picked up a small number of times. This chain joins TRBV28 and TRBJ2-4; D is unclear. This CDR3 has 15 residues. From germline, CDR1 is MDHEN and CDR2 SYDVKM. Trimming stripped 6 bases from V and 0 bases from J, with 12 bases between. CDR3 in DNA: TGTGCCAGCAGCCAACCCAAGGTAGCCAAAAACATTCAGTACTTC. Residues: CASSQPKVAKNIQYF.

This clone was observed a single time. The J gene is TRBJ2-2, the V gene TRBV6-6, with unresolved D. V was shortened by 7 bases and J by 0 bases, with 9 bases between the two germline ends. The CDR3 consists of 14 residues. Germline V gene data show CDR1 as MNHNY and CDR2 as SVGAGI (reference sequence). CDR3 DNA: TGTGCCAGCATGGGCAACTCGAACACCGGGGAGCTGTTTTTT. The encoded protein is CASMGNSNTGELFF.

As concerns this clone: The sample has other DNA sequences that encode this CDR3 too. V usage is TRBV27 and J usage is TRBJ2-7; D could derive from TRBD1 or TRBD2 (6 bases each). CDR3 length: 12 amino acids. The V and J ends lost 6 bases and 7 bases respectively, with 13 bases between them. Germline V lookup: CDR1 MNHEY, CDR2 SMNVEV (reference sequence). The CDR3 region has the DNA TGTGCCAGCAGCCCGGGGGCTGGGGAGCAGTACTTC. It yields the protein CASSPGAGEQYF.

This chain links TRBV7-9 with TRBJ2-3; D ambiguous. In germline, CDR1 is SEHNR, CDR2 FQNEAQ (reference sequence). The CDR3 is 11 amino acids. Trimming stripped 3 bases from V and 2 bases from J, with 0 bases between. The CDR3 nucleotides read TGTGCCAGCAGCTTCACAGATACGCAGTATTTT. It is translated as CASSFTDTQYF.

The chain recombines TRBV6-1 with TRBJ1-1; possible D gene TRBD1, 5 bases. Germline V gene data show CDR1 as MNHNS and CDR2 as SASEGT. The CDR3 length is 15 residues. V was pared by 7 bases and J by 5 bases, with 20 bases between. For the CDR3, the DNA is TGTGCCAGCACTTCCTTGTGGGGTAGGGGTACTGAAGCTTTCTTT. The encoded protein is CASTSLWGRGTEAFF.

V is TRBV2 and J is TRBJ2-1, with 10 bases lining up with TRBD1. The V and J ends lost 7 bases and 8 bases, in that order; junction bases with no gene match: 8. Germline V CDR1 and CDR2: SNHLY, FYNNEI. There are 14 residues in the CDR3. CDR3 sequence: CASTGQGGVDEQFF. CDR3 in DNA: TGTGCCAGCACCGGACAGGGGGGCGTCGATGAGCAGTTCTTC.

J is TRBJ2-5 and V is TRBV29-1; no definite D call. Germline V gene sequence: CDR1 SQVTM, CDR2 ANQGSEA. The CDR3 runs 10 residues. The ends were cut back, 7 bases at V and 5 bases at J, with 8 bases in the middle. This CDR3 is CSALGETQYF. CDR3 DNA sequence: TGCAGCGCCCTCGGGGAGACCCAGTACTTC.

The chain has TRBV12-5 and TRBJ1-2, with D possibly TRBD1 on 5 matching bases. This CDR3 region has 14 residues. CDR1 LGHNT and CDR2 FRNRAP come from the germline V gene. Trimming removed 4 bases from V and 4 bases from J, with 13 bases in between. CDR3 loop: CASGSGTSFYGYTF. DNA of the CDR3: TGTGCTAGTGGTTCCGGGACGTCATTCTATGGCTACACCTTC.

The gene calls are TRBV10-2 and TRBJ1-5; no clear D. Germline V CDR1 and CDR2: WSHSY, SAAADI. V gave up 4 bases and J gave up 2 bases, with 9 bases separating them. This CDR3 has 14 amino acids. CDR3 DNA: TGCGCCAGCAGTGCGGGCGGAGGCAATCAGCCCCAGCATTTT. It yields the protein CASSAGGGNQPQHF.

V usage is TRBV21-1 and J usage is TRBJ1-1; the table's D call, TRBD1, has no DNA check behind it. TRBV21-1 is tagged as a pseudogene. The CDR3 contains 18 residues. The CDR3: CASSKPGQGATDNTEAFF. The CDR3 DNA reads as TGTGCCAGCAGCAAACCGGGACAGGGAGCAACGGATAACACTGAAGCTTTCTTT.

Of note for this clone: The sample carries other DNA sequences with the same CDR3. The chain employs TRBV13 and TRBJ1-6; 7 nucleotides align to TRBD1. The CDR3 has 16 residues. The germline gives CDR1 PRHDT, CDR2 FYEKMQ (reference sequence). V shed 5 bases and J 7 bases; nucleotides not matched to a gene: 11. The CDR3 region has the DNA TGTGCCAGCAGCCCAGGGGGGGGGACCACCAATTCACCCCTCCACTTT. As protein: CASSPGGGTTNSPLHF.

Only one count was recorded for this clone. The CDR3 is CASGLITGNTEAFF. CDR3 in DNA: TGTGCTAGTGGTTTAATCACAGGGAACACTGAAGCTTTCTTT. This chain uses TRBV12-5 with TRBJ1-1; D is perhaps TRBD1 (5 bases). The CDR3 has 14 residues. The V and J ends lost 3 bases and 1 base respectively, with 9 bases between them. Looked up from germline, CDR1 is LGHNT and CDR2 is FRNRAP.

The CDR3 spells CASSTRDSWSNQPQHF. The CDR3, as DNA: TGTGCCAGCAGCACCAGGGACAGTTGGAGCAATCAGCCCCAGCATTTT. The chain joins TRBV7-3 to TRBJ1-5; 7 nucleotides agree with TRBD1. V lost 5 bases to trimming and J lost 1 base; unmatched junction nucleotides: 8. Germline V gives CDR1 SGHTA, CDR2 FQGTGA. This CDR3 contains 16 residues.

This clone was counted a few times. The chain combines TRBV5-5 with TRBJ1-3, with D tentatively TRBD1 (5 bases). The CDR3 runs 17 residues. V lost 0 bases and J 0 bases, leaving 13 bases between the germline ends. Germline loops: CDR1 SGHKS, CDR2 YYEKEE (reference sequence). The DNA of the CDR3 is TGTGCCAGCAGCTTGGACAGGAGCGGGGACTCTGGAAACACCATATATTTT. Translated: CASSLDRSGDSGNTIYF.

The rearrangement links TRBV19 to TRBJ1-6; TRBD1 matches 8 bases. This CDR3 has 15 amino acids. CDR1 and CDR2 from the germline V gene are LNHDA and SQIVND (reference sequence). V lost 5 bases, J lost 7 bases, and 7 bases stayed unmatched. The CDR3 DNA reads TGTGCCAGTAGTTCCCGGACAGGGACAAATTCACCCCTCCACTTT. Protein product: CASSSRTGTNSPLHF.

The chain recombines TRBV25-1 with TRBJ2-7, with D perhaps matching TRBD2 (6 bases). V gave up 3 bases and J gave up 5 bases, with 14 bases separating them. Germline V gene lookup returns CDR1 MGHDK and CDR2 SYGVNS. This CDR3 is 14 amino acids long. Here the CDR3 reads CASSDLGGTDEQYF. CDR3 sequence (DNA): TGTGCCAGCAGTGACCTGGGGGGAACCGACGAGCAGTACTTC.

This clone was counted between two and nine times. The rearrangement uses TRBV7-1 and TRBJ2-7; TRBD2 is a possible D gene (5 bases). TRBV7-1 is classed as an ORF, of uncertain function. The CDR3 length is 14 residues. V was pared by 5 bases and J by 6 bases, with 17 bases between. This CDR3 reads CASSLAQLGGEQYF. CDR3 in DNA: TGTGCCAGCAGCCTAGCCCAACTGGGTGGCGAGCAGTACTTC.

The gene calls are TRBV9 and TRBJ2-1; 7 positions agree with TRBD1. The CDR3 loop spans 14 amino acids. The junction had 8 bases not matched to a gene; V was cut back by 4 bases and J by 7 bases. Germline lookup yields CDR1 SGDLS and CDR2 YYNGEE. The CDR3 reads CASSLGQLGNEQFF. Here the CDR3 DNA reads TGTGCCAGCAGCTTGGGACAGCTTGGGAATGAGCAGTTCTTC.